Listed below are T cell receptor beta chains from one sample, sequenced in a study of human T cells and chemical hapten exposure. Each CDR3 protein is one row after TCRdb ran MiXCR on the RACE reads. In the table there are over 300,000 distinct CDR3 sequences, approximately 5.1% of which are singletons. The sequencing here drew on whole blood, taken in connection with sensitization to the hapten diphenylcyclopropenone (DPC). These receptors were collected from a woman aged 45 to 65 with alopecia areata. Some clones in this sample may be carry-over from other donors' samples. Both conserved end residues are trimmed from each CDR3.

j_call v_call cdr3_aa
TRBJ2-7 TRBV29-1 SVEDDPSYEQY
TRBJ2-3 TRBV3-1 ASSQDRLASTQY
TRBJ1-6 TRBV3-1 ASSQVRTGGNSPLH
TRBJ2-1 TRBV2 ASTRLLAASSYNEQF
TRBJ1-1 TRBV27 ASSVGTTTEAF
TRBJ2-3 TRBV4-3 ASSQDRGGRGDTQY
TRBJ2-2 TRBV20-1 SYIGGNTGELF
TRBJ2-4 TRBV7-2 ASSPGLYKNIQY
TRBJ2-1 TRBV7-2 ASSLEGRVSSYNEQF
TRBJ2-3 TRBV5-1 ASSFEGPLGATTDTQY
TRBJ1-3 TRBV6-6 ATASDFMAGNTIY
TRBJ2-3 TRBV12-3/TRBV12-4 ASSPLAGGATDTQY
TRBJ2-1 TRBV27 ASSGAPVTYNEQF
TRBJ1-4 TRBV7-2 ASSLTPSVTNEKLF
TRBJ2-1 TRBV7-9 ASSISGRAPYNEQF
TRBJ1-2 TRBV28 ASSLSGFHYGYT
TRBJ1-1 TRBV20-1 SLPRNTEAF
TRBJ1-6 TRBV12-3/TRBV12-4 ASSPTGRHSPLH
TRBJ2-3 TRBV5-1 ASSPGQGTTDTQY
TRBJ1-1 TRBV20-1 SASSGVPNTEAF
TRBJ1-1 TRBV20-1 SAPDRAWNTEAF
TRBJ1-5 TRBV15 ATSRDSTNQPQH
TRBJ1-1 TRBV7-2 ASSLDRGMAF
TRBJ1-6 TRBV5-6 ASSLVGQGAVNSPLH
TRBJ1-1 TRBV7-2 ASSLVRAVNTEAF
TRBJ2-5 TRBV4-2 ASSQEARQGETQY
TRBJ1-2 TRBV28 ASRGRAFQFYGYT
TRBJ2-1 TRBV11-2 ASSLVRGRVNEQF
TRBJ2-7 TRBV29-1 SVVRNYEQY
TRBJ2-1 TRBV13 ASSAPTSGGLYNEQF
TRBJ1-1 TRBV2 ASKSETILEAF
TRBJ1-2 TRBV6-2/TRBV6-3 ASTYYGYT
TRBJ2-3 TRBV7-9 ASSSMSGAGDTQY
TRBJ2-6 TRBV6-2/TRBV6-3 ASRDGGPGANVLT
TRBJ2-1 TRBV6-5 ASTSGAGISSYNEQF